This paragraph covers one T cell receptor (beta chain) sequence. Its antigen is not identified. The sample is drawn from a study of cytomegalovirus exposure and HLA in healthy donors. Study summary: As an earlier analysis found, about 179 million T cells yielded about 120 million unique TCR beta sequences.

Trimming shortened V by 4 bases and J by 7 bases, and 14 bases separated the two germline ends. This CDR3 contains 13 residues. The V gene's germline CDR1 is SGHNT and CDR2 YYREEE (reference sequence). General study results and limits: Some public TCRs appeared in many individuals, while most sequences were rare. Most likely, a cluster of highly shared sequence variants arose as a sequencing artifact.

13 Jbeta primers and 60 Vbeta primers were used for the PCR. Repertoires were generated with immunoSEQ multiplex PCR, while TCRdb's copy carries only in-frame clones and drops some. The profile covers some 150,000 clones, with about 71% appearing a single time and approximately 2.5% taken by the ten largest. The sequenced sample was PBMCs. The chain joins TRBV5-4 to TRBJ1-2, with D tentatively TRBD1 (6 bases). This TCR was sampled from a woman in her twenties or thirties in good health and CMV-seronegative. CDR3 bases: TGTGCCAGCAGCGTCTCTCAGGGGTTTGGCTACACCTTC. This sequence encodes CASSVSQGFGYTF.